The source of this TCR beta chain is a study of cytomegalovirus exposure and HLA in healthy donors. Study-level background: About 79% of more than 300 genotyped donors fell in the Caucasian-associated ancestry cluster.

Primers for the PCR totalled 60 Vbeta and 13 Jbeta. In the original processing: Unique TCR beta chains numbered 60 million to 100 million in a later analysis, with roughly 10 million shared. Sequencing was performed with immunoSEQ multiplex PCR; in TCRdb, only in-frame clones are kept and a portion is missing. The DNA was the basis for D and trimming; V, J and clone size are from that table. Seen here are roughly 130,000 clones, almost 80% observed once, and the top ten hold approximately 0.97%. Whole-study findings and limits: As was reported, the HLA-A and HLA-B alleles of most subjects were accurately predicted from TCR beta sequences.

This CDR3 spans 16 amino acids. V shed 1 base and J shed 1 base, with 16 bases lying between them. Germline V gene data show CDR1 as SQVTM and CDR2 as ANQGSEA. On this clone: Antigen unknown.

The sample was PBMCs. The TCR was taken from a man between 18 and 35 years old in good health and CMV-seronegative. This chain joins TRBV29-1 and TRBJ1-2; possible D gene TRBD1, 6 bases. The DNA for the CDR3 is TGCAGCGTTGAAGGCCTTTACAGGGCCGTTAACTATGGCTACACCTTC. It is translated as CSVEGLYRAVNYGYTF.